Sequencing of this T cell receptor (beta chain) was carried out in a study of T cells in localized non-small cell lung cancer. Trimming cost V 0 bases and J 4 bases, with 10 bases left between them. The germline gives CDR1 SGHVS, CDR2 FQNEAQ. The CDR3 consists of 15 residues. Study outcomes and limitations: Investigators sequenced only a single tumor region, leaving heterogeneity possible. Elevated circulating T cell density in blood was associated with longer overall survival. Highest T cell clonality was seen in uninvolved adjacent lung, surpassing that measured in tumor. Researchers found a median around 59 of the top 100 tumor clones in adjacent lung.

With regard to this clone: Its antigen is still unknown.

Libraries were prepared by immunoSEQ multiplex PCR; TCRdb keeps only in-frame clonotypes and omits some of them. The profile shows about 12,000 clones, around 84% of them singletons. This material consisted of peripheral blood, taken before any cancer treatment. The genes are TRBV7-8 and TRBJ1-5; D call uncertain. The clonotype originates from a male donor aged 60 or over with stage I squamous cell lung carcinoma. CDR3 in amino acids: CASSLAVGINQPQHF. Here the CDR3 DNA reads TGTGCCAGCAGCTTAGCGGTGGGGATTAATCAGCCCCAGCATTTT.